The source of this TCR beta chain is a study of beta chain features in type 1 diabetes. For the study at large: There was similarity between patients and healthy donors in age, gender and cell yields.

Study-level points and caveats: Individuals with type 1 diabetes displayed fewer insertions and more deletions at VDJ junctions. Cells carrying high TCR expression could end up over-represented when cDNA is sequenced.

Investigators reverse transcribed all isolated RNA, so they sequenced expressed TCRB transcripts. Several million reads on average were seen across naive, central memory and regulatory T cell samples. Clones were sequenced by immunoSEQ multiplex PCR, and TCRdb holds only the in-frame ones, with some missing. The repertoire holds roughly 250,000 clones, with 9.6% as singletons. The V gene lost 4 bases and the J gene lost 1 base, with 9 bases spanning the gap. Germline V gene sequence: CDR1 SNHLY, CDR2 FYNNEI. CDR3 length: 14 amino acids. This clone was found a few times. The target antigen is unknown. Sequencing was performed on naive CD4+ T cells from blood. This clonotype originated in a woman between 18 and 29 years old in good health. The chain uses TRBV2 and TRBJ2-3; possible D gene TRBD2, 5 bases. Here the CDR3 reads CASSGVRGTDTQYF. Written as DNA, the CDR3 is TGTGCCAGCAGTGGTGTGCGGGGCACAGATACGCAGTATTTT.